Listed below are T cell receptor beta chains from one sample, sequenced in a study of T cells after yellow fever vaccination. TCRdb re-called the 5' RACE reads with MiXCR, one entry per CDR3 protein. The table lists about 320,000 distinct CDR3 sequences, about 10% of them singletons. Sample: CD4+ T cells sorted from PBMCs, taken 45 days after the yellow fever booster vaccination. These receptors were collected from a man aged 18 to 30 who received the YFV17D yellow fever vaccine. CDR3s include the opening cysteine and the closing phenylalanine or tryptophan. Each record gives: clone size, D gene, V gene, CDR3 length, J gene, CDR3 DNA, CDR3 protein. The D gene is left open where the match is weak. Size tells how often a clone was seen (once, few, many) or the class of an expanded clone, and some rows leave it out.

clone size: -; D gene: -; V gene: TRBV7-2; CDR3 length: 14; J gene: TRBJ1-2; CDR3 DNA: TGTGCCAGCAGCCTAACGACAGACAGCTATGGCTACACCTTC; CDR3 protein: CASSLTTDSYGYTF
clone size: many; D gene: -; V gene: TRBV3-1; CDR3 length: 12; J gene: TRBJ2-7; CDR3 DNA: TGTGCCAGCAGTCCCATGGGGCAGGAGCAGTACTTC; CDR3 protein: CASSPMGQEQYF
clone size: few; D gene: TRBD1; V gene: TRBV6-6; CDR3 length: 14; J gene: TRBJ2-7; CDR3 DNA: TGTGCCAGCAGTACCGGGACAGGGGGCGGTGAGCAGTACTTC; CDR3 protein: CASSTGTGGGEQYF
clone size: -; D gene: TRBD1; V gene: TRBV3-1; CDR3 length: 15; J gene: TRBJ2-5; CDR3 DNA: TGTGCCAGCAGCCTGGGACAGGGAGGTTTCGAGACCCAGTACTTC; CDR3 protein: CASSLGQGGFETQYF
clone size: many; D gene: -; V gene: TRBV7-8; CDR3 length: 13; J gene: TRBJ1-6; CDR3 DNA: TGTGCCAGCAGCTTACCGGGGGATTCACCCCTCCACTTT; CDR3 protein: CASSLPGDSPLHF
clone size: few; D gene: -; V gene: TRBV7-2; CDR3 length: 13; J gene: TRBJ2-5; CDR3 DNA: TGTGCTAGTGGGGGGCCGATTGTAGAGACCCAGTACTTC; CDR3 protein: CASGGPIVETQYF
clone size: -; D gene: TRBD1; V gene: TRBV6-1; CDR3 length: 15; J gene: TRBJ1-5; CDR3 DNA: TGTGCCAGCAGTAGAGACAGGGGGAGCAATCAGCCCCAGCATTTT; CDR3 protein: CASSRDRGSNQPQHF
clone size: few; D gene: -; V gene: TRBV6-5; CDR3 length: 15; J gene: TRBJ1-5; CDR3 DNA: TGTGCCAGCAGTTACTCTTGGGCGCCGGGGCAGCCCCAGCATTTT; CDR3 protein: CASSYSWAPGQPQHF
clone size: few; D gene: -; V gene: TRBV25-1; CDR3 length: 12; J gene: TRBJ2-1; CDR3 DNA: TGTGCCAACAGAGACAGATACAATGAGCAGTTCTTC; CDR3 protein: CANRDRYNEQFF
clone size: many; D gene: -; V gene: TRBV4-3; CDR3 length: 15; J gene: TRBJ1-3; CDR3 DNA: TGCGCCAGCAGCCAACGGGCAGGCTCTGGAAACACCATATATTTT; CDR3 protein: CASSQRAGSGNTIYF
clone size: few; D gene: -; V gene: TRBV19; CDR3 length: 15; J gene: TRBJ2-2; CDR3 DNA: TGTGCCAGTAGTATGAGGTCAGACCCCACCGGGGAGCTGTTTTTT; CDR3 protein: CASSMRSDPTGELFF
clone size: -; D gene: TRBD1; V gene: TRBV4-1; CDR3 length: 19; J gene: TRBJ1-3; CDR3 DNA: TGCGCCAGCAGCCAAGACCCCCCCGGGACAGGGCGGAGAGGAAACACCATATATTTT; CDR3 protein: CASSQDPPGTGRRGNTIYF
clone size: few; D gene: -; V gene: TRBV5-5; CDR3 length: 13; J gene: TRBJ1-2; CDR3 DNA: TGTGCCAGCTGGAACCCCCACTTCGGTGGCTACACCTTC; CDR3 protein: CASWNPHFGGYTF
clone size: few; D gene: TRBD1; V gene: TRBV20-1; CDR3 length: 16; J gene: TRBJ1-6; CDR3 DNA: TGCAGTGCTAGAGATTGGGTACAGGGGGCGCGGTCACCCCTCCACTTT; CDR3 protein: CSARDWVQGARSPLHF
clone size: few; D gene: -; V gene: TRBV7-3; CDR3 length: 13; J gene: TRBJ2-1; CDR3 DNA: TGTGCCAGCAGCTCACAGGGTGGGGATGAGCAGTTCTTC; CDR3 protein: CASSSQGGDEQFF
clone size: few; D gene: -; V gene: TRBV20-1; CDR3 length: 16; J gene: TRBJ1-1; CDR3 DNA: TGCAGTGCGGACCCGGGACGGGCTGTGATTAACACTGAAGCTTTCTTT; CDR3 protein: CSADPGRAVINTEAFF
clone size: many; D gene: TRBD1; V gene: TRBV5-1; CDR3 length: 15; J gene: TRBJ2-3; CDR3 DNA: TGCGCCAGCAGCTCCGGGACAGGGGCCGGAGATACGCAGTATTTT; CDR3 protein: CASSSGTGAGDTQYF
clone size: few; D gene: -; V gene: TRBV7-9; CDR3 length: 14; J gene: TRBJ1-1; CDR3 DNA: TGTGCCAGCAGCTCGGAAGTGGGGAACACTGAAGCTTTCTTT; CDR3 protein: CASSSEVGNTEAFF
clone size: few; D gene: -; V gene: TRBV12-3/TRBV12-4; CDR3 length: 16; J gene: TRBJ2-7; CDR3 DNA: TGTGCCAGCAGTTTTGGGGTCCTGAGAAGCTCCTACGAGCAGTACTTC; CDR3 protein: CASSFGVLRSSYEQYF
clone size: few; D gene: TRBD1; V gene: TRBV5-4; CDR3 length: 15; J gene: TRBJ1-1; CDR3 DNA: TGTGCCAGCAGCGGAGCGTGGGGACAGGGCGAAGAAGCTTTCTTT; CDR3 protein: CASSGAWGQGEEAFF
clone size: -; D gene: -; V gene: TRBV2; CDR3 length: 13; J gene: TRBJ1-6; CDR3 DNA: TGTGCCAGCAGTGAAACCCAATATTCACCCCTCCACTTT; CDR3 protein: CASSETQYSPLHF
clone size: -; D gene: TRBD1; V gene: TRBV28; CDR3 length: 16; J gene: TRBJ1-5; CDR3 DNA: TGTGCCAGCAGTTCCCCCGTGACAGGGTGGAATCAGCCCCAGCATTTT; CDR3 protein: CASSSPVTGWNQPQHF
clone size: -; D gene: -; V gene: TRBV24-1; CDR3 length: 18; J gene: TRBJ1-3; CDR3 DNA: TGTGCCACCAGTGATTCCCTCGGGGGGGACGGCTCTGGAAACACCATATATTTT; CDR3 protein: CATSDSLGGDGSGNTIYF
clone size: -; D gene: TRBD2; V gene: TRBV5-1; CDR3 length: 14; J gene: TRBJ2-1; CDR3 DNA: TGCGCCAGCAGTTCTGGACTAGCGGGGTATGAGCAGTTCTTC; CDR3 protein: CASSSGLAGYEQFF
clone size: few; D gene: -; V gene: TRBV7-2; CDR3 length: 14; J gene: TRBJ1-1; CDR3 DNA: TGTGCCAGCAGCTTAGGCCCCGGACAGAAGACAGCTTTCTTT; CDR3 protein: CASSLGPGQKTAFF
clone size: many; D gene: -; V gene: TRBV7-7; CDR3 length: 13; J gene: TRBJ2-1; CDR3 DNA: TGTGCCAGCAGCCCGGACGGCTACAATGAGCAGTTCTTC; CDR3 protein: CASSPDGYNEQFF
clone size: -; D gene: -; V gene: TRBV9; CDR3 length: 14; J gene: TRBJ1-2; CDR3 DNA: TGTGCCAGCAGCGTAGTTGGCGGAAACTATGGCTACACCTTC; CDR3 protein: CASSVVGGNYGYTF
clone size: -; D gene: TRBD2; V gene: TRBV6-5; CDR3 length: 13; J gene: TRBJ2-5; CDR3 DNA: TGTGCCATCCAGACTAGCGGGGGGGAGACCCAGTACTTC; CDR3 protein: CAIQTSGGETQYF
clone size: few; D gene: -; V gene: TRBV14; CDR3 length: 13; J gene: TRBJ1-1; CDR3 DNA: TGTGCCAGCAGCCAACACAGGAACACTGAAGCTTTCTTT; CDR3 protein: CASSQHRNTEAFF
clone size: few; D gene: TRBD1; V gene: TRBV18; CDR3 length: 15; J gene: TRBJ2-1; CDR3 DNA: TGTGCCAGCTCACCACCGGGACAGTACTACAATGAGCAGTTCTTC; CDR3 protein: CASSPPGQYYNEQFF
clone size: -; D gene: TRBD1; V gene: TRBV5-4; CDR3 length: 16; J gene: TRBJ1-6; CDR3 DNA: TGTGCCAGCAGCTTGGCGGGCCGGACAGGAGACTCACCCCTCCACTTT; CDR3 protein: CASSLAGRTGDSPLHF
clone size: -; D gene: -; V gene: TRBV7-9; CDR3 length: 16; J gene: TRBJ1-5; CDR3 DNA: TGTGCCAGCAGCTTACCCCCGGGCAGGAACGCAGGGCCCCAGCATTTT; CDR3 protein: CASSLPPGRNAGPQHF
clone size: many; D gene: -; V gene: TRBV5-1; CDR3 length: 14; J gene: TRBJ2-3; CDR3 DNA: TGCGCCAGCAGCTTGGCCGGGGTCGAAGATACGCAGTATTTT; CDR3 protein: CASSLAGVEDTQYF
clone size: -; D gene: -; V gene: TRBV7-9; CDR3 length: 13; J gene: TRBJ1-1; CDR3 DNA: TGTGCCAGCAGCGTACCGGCGGGCACTGAAGCTTTCTTT; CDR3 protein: CASSVPAGTEAFF
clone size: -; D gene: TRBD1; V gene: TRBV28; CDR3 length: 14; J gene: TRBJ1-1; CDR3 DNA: TGTGCCAGCACCCTAAGAGGGACAGACACTGAAGCTTTCTTT; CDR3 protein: CASTLRGTDTEAFF
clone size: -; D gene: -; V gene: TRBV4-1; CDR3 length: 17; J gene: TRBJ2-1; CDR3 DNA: TGCGCCAGCAGCCAAGGTTTGATGGCTCCCGTGGACAATGAGCAGTTCTTC; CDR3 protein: CASSQGLMAPVDNEQFF
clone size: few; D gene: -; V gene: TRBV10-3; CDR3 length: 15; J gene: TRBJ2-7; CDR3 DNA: TGTGCCATCACCAGCCCGGAGGCCGGGATATACGAGCAGTACTTC; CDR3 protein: CAITSPEAGIYEQYF
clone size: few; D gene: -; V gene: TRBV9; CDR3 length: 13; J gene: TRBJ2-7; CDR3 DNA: TGTGCCAGCAGCGCCCGCCCCGGGCGCGAGCAGTACTTC; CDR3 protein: CASSARPGREQYF
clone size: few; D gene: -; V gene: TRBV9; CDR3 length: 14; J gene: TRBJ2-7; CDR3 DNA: TGTGCCAGCAGCGTAGTTGGAGAAGGGCGCGAGCAGTACTTC; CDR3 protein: CASSVVGEGREQYF
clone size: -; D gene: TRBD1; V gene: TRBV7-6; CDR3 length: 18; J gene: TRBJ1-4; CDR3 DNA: TGTGCCAGCAGTCCCGGGACAGGGGGCGCCGAGGATATTGAAAAACTGTTTTTT; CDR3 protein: CASSPGTGGAEDIEKLFF
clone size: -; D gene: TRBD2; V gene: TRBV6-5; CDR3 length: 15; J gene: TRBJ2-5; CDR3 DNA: TGTGCCAGCAGCCCTCTAGCGGGGGCGGGAGAGACCCAGTACTTC; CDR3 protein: CASSPLAGAGETQYF
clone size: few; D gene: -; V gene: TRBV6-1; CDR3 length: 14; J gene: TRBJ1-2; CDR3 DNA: TGTGCCAGCAGTGACCCATCGGGGAACTATGGCTACACCTTC; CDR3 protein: CASSDPSGNYGYTF
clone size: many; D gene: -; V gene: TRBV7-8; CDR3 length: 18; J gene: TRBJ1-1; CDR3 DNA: TGTGCCAGCAGCTTACGGGGCAGGCTAGGTAGGACTTTCACTGAAGCTTTCTTT; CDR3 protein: CASSLRGRLGRTFTEAFF
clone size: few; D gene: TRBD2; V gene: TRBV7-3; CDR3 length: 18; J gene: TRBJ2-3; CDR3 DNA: TGTGCCAGCAGCTTAGCCCCCCGTGGGCGGGGGGTTGCAGATACGCAGTATTTT; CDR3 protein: CASSLAPRGRGVADTQYF
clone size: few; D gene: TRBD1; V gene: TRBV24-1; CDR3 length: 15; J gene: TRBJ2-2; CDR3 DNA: TGTGCCACGTTACAAGGGACAGAAAAGGCCGGGGAGCTGTTTTTT; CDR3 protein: CATLQGTEKAGELFF
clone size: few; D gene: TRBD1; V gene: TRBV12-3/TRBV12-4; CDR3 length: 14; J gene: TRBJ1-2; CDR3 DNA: TGTGCCAGCAGTCAGACAGGGGGAGGAAATGGCTACACCTTC; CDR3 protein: CASSQTGGGNGYTF